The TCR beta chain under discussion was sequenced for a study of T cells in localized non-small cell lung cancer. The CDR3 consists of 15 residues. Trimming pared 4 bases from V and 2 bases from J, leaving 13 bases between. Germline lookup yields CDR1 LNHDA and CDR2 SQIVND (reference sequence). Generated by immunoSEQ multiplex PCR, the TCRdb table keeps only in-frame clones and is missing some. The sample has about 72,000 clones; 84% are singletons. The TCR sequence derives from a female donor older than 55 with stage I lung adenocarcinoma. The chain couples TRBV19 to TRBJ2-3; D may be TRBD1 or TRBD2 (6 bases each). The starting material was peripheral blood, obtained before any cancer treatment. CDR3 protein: CASSTLGGLTDTQYF. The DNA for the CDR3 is TGTGCCAGTAGTACCCTTGGGGGGCTCACAGATACGCAGTATTTT.